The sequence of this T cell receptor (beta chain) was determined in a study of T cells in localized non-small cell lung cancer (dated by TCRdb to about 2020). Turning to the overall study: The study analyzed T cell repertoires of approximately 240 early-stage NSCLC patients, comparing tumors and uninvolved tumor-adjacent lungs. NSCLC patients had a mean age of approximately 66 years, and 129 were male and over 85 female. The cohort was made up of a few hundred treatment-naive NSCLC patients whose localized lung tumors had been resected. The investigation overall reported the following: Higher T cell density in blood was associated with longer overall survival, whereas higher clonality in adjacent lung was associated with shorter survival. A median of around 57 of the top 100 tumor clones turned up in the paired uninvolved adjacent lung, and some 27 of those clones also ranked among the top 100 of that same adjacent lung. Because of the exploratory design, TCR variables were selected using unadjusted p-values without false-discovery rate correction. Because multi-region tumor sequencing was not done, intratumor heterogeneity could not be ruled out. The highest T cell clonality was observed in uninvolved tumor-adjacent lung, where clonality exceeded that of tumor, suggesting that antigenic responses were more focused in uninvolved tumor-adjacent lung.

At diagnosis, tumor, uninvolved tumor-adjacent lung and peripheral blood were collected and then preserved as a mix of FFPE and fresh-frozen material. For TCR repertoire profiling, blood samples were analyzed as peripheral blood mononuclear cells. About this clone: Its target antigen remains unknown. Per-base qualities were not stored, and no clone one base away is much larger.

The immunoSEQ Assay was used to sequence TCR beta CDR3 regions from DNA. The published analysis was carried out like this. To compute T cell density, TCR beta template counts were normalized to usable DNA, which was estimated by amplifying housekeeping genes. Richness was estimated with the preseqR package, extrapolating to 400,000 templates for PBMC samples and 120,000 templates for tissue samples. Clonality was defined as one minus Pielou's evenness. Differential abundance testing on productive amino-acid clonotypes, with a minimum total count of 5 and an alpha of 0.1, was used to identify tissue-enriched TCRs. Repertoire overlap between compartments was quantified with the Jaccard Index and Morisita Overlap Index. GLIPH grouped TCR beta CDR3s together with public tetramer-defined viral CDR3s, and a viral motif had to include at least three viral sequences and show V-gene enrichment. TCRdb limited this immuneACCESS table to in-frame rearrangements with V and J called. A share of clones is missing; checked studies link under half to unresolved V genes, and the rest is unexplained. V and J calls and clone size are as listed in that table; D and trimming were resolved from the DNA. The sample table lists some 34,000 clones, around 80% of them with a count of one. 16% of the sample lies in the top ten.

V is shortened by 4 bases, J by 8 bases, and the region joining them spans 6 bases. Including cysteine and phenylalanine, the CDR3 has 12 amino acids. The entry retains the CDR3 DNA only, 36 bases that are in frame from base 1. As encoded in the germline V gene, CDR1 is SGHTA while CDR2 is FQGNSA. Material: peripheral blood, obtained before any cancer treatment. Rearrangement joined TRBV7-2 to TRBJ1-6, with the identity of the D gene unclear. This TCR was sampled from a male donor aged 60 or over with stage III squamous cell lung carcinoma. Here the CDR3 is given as CASSSGYSPLHF. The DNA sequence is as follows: TGTGCCAGCAGCTCAGGTTATTCACCCCTCCACTTT.